The 18 T cell receptor beta chains presented below share a single source sample, sequenced in a study of early T cells in non-severe SARS-CoV-2 infection. TCRdb re-called the 5' RACE reads through MiXCR, storing one row per CDR3 protein. The data show 40,000 to 45,000 distinct CDR3 sequences, with about 5.9% seen just once and around 8% held by the top ten. The sample here was whole blood, taken at baseline. The receptors here all came from an adult who was a healthcare worker with PCR-confirmed SARS-CoV-2 infection or an uninfected control (not recorded which).

The CDR3 DNA is TGTGCCAGCTCACCCGGGACAGGGGGAAGTGATGAGCAGTTCTTC. Its translation is CASSPGTGGSDEQFF. The chain recombines TRBV18 with TRBJ2-1, with TRBD1 matching 11 bases. Germline loops: CDR1 KGHSH, CDR2 LQKENI. Trimming removed 3 bases from V and 8 bases from J; junction bases left unmatched: 6. The CDR3 spans 15 residues.

A few counts support this clonotype. The V gene is TRBV5-4, the J gene TRBJ2-2; 10 bases fit TRBD2. Germline CDR1 and CDR2: SGHNT and YYREEE (reference sequence). The CDR3 extends over 14 amino acids. V lost 5 bases, J lost 7 bases, and 5 bases stayed unmatched. The CDR3, as DNA: TGTGCCAGCAGTAGACTAGCGGGCGACGGGGAGCTGTTTTTT. This encodes CASSRLAGDGELFF.

The rearrangement links TRBV12-3 or TRBV12-4 to TRBJ2-7; tentatively, D is TRBD1 (6 bases). V was clipped by 1 base and J by 2 bases, with 9 bases between them. This CDR3 has 14 residues. CDR3 coding DNA: TGTGCCAGCAGTTTAGACAGGGCCCCCTACGAGCAGTACTTC. Translation gives CASSLDRAPYEQYF.

This clonotype was observed a handful of times. The CDR3 sequence: CASRDQRGSTDTQYF. The DNA of the CDR3 is TGTGCCAGCAGGGACCAGCGGGGAAGCACAGATACGCAGTATTTT. The rearrangement links TRBV12-3 or TRBV12-4 to TRBJ2-3; TRBD2 matches at 7 bases. The CDR3 length is 15 residues. Trimming cost V 6 bases and J 0 bases; bases outside gene matches: 6.

This clonotype showed up many times. This sequence joins TRBV30 and TRBJ1-5; D gene ambiguous. Germline assignment: CDR1 GTSNPN and CDR2 SVGIG (reference sequence). V dropped 4 bases and J dropped 3 bases, with 10 bases sitting between them. The CDR3 sequence is 13 residues long. As DNA, the CDR3 is TGTGCCTGGACATCGGGGTACAATCAGCCCCAGCATTTT. Its protein is CAWTSGYNQPQHF.

This clonotype was counted at least ten times. The chain has TRBV11-2 and TRBJ1-2, with D unresolved. CDR3 size: 10 residues. Trimming took off 11 bases at V and 4 bases at J, with 8 bases between the two ends. The germline gives CDR1 SGHAT, CDR2 FQNNGV. DNA of the CDR3: TGTGCCGGACGCCTCTATGGCTACACCTTC. It is translated as CAGRLYGYTF.

The J gene is TRBJ2-2, the V gene TRBV29-1; no firm D call. CDR3 length equals 9 residues. Deletions cut 8 bases from V and 7 bases from J, with 5 bases between. Germline assignment: CDR1 SQVTM and CDR2 ANQGSEA. CDR3 DNA sequence: TGCAGCCCTCTCGGGGAGCTGTTTTTT. Translating it yields CSPLGELFF.

This clonotype has at least ten counts. The V gene is TRBV5-4, the J gene TRBJ2-3, with D perhaps assigned TRBD1 or TRBD2 (6 bases each). Germline CDR1 SGHNT, CDR2 YYREEE (reference sequence). This CDR3 is built from 15 residues. Trimming pared 3 bases from V and 0 bases from J, leaving 11 bases between. In DNA, the CDR3 is TGTGCCAGCAGCTGGGGGGCCGGAAGCACAGATACGCAGTATTTT. This gives the protein CASSWGAGSTDTQYF.

The rearrangement uses TRBV6-5 and TRBJ1-3; 7 bases map to TRBD1. Germline V gene lookup returns CDR1 MNHEY and CDR2 SVGAGI. The CDR3 has 14 amino acids. Unmatched junction bases numbered 0, after V lost 4 bases and J lost 0 bases. CDR3 nucleotide sequence: TGTGCCAGCAGTTGGGACAGCTCTGGAAACACCATATATTTT. The encoded protein is CASSWDSSGNTIYF.

This clonotype was seen a single time. A much larger clone lies one base from this, so it may be a read error. The chain combines TRBV7-9 with TRBJ2-7, with a weak D call TRBD2 (5 bases). The CDR3 covers 14 residues. Germline CDR1 SEHNR, CDR2 FQNEAQ (reference sequence). CDR3 protein: CTSSLDFGAYEQYF. As DNA, the CDR3 is TGTACCAGCAGCTTAGATTTCGGGGCCTACGAGCAGTACTTC.

Ten or more counts support this clonotype. The V gene is TRBV20-1, the J gene TRBJ1-6; tentative D call: TRBD1 (5 bases). Germline CDR1 and CDR2: DFQATT and SNEGSKA (reference sequence). Trimming cost V 3 bases and J 3 bases, with 21 bases left between them. The CDR3 has 18 residues. Here the CDR3 reads CSASFSTGLLGYNSPLHF. CDR3 sequence (DNA): TGCAGTGCTAGTTTCTCGACGGGGCTCTTGGGCTATAATTCACCCCTCCACTTT.

This clonotype was detected many times. This chain links TRBV3-1 with TRBJ1-4, with 8 positions matching TRBD1. CDR1 and CDR2 from the germline V gene are LGHDT and YNNKEL (reference sequence). The trim removed 4 bases at V and 8 bases at J, leaving 3 bases unmatched. The CDR3 loop spans 13 amino acids. The CDR3 here is CASSRQGREKLFF. The CDR3 bases are TGTGCCAGCAGCCGACAGGGGCGAGAAAAACTGTTTTTT.

This clonotype showed up many times. V and J are TRBV9 and TRBJ2-3; 10 nucleotides line up with TRBD1. With 0 bases clipped from V and 0 bases from J, the junction kept 7 bases outside the gene matches. This CDR3 spans 18 amino acids. CDR1 and CDR2 from the germline V gene are SGDLS and YYNGEE. As DNA, the CDR3 is TGTGCCAGCAGCGTAGATACGGGGACAGGGGTTAGCACAGATACGCAGTATTTT. Amino acids: CASSVDTGTGVSTDTQYF.

This clonotype was detected many times. This sequence joins TRBV6-1 and TRBJ2-4; a weak D match, TRBD1 (6 bases). V lost 1 base, J lost 0 bases, and 13 bases lay in between. Germline-derived CDR1 and CDR2 are MNHNS and SASEGT. The CDR3 is 17 amino acids. The CDR3 here is CASSEDWAGVAKNIQYF. The CDR3 DNA sequence: TGTGCCAGCAGTGAAGATTGGGCAGGGGTAGCCAAAAACATTCAGTACTTC.

This clonotype was detected ten times or more. V is TRBV7-6 and J is TRBJ2-2; 7 bases line up with TRBD1. From germline, CDR1 is SGHVS and CDR2 FNYEAQ. The CDR3 has 14 amino acids. V trimming: 5 bases; J trimming: 5 bases; junction bases outside the gene matches: 5. CDR3 amino acids: CASSPTGKTGELFF. For the CDR3, the DNA is TGTGCCAGCAGCCCGACAGGGAAAACCGGGGAGCTGTTTTTT.

This clonotype was seen ten or more times. This sequence joins TRBV12-3 or TRBV12-4 and TRBJ1-6, with no clear D. V gave up 5 bases and J gave up 6 bases, with 5 bases separating them. This CDR3 is 12 amino acids long. In DNA form, the CDR3 reads TGTGCCAGCAGTCACAGTAATTCACCCCTCCACTTT. This encodes CASSHSNSPLHF.

This clonotype was seen repeatedly, ten times or more. CDR3 nucleotide sequence: TGTGCCAGTAGTCCGGACAGCTCCCCCAATCAGCCCCAGCATTTT. Protein: CASSPDSSPNQPQHF. V is TRBV19 and J is TRBJ1-5; weak D call: TRBD1 (6 bases). The CDR3 contains 15 residues. Germline V gene sequence: CDR1 LNHDA, CDR2 SQIVND (reference sequence). Trimming shortened V by 5 bases and J by 3 bases, and 14 bases separated the two germline ends.

This chain links TRBV27 with TRBJ2-7; TRBD2 aligns across 10 bases. This CDR3 region has 15 residues. Germline lookup yields CDR1 MNHEY and CDR2 SMNVEV (reference sequence). The junction had 10 bases not matched to a gene; V was cut back by 6 bases and J by 5 bases. CDR3 DNA sequence: TGTGCCAGCAGACCGAGCGGGGGGGCGGTGCACGAGCAGTACTTC. Its translation is CASRPSGGAVHEQYF.